The 27 T cell receptor beta chains given below trace back to one sample, sequenced in a study of molecular identifiers for immune sequencing clone quantification. One entry per CDR3 protein results from TCRdb running MiXCR on the PCR reads. The sample shows 70,000 to 95,000 distinct CDR3 sequences, around 20% of them seen only once. Sequencing was done on a sample of naive CD8+ T cells from blood, with Jurkat cell RNA spiked in. Noted subset: FACS-sorted CD8+CD4-CCR7+CD45RA+ naive T cells. The receptors here all came from a human donor in good health. Some libraries in this study had Jurkat cell RNA spiked in.

This clonotype was seen repeatedly, ten times or more. The chain employs TRBV27 and TRBJ1-1; D not resolved. CDR1 and CDR2 from the germline V gene are MNHEY and SMNVEV (reference sequence). V lost 4 bases, J lost 1 base, and 7 bases lay in between. This CDR3 has 13 residues. CDR3 DNA sequence: TGTGCCAGCAGTTACCAGGAGAACACTGAAGCTTTCTTT. It encodes CASSYQENTEAFF.

This clonotype was observed many times. J is TRBJ1-1 and V is TRBV28; D call uncertain. The CDR3 has 13 amino acids. Germline V lookup: CDR1 MDHEN, CDR2 SYDVKM. V gave up 5 bases and J gave up 1 base, with 8 bases separating them. The CDR3 region is CASSNDGNTEAFF. CDR3 in DNA: TGTGCCAGCAGTAACGACGGGAACACTGAAGCTTTCTTT.

This clonotype was seen at least ten times. The chain combines TRBV6-6 with TRBJ1-5; the D gene is possibly TRBD1 (5 bases). The germline V gene encodes CDR1 MNHNY and CDR2 SVGAGI (reference sequence). Trimming pared 0 bases from V and 4 bases from J, leaving 10 bases between. This CDR3 contains 15 residues. CDR3 sequence reads: CASSYSMAGNQPQHF. CDR3 sequence (DNA): TGTGCCAGCAGTTACTCGATGGCAGGGAATCAGCCCCAGCATTTT.

In its sample, this clonotype was seen many times. The CDR3 loop reads CASSYGLAGEHEQFF. DNA of the CDR3: TGTGCCAGCAGTTACGGGCTAGCGGGTGAACATGAGCAGTTCTTC. The chain couples TRBV6-5 to TRBJ2-1, with TRBD2 matching 8 bases. Germline V gene data show CDR1 as MNHEY and CDR2 as SVGAGI. The V and J ends lost 2 bases and 8 bases, in that order; junction bases with no gene match: 8. This CDR3 spans 15 amino acids.

J is TRBJ2-5 and V is TRBV6-1, with D maybe TRBD1 (5 bases). The CDR3 has 14 residues. Germline lookup yields CDR1 MNHNS and CDR2 SASEGT. Trimming pared 3 bases from V and 4 bases from J, leaving 12 bases between. The CDR3 loop reads CASSDQGTPETQYF. As DNA, the CDR3 is TGTGCCAGCAGTGATCAGGGTACTCCAGAGACCCAGTACTTC.

This clonotype has a count of ten or more. This chain links TRBV20-1 with TRBJ2-7; D tentatively fits TRBD1 or TRBD2 (5 bases each). The V gene lost 4 bases and the J gene lost 0 bases, with 16 bases spanning the gap. This CDR3 has 15 residues. Germline V gene data show CDR1 as DFQATT and CDR2 as SNEGSKA (reference sequence). The CDR3 region has the DNA TGCAGTGCTAAACGGGACCGGCACAGCTCCTACGAGCAGTACTTC. It translates to CSAKRDRHSSYEQYF.

There are many counts of this clonotype. The chain couples TRBV7-9 to TRBJ2-2; TRBD2 is a possible D gene (5 bases). Germline CDR1 SEHNR, CDR2 FQNEAQ (reference sequence). This CDR3 spans 17 amino acids. V lost 5 bases to trimming and J lost 3 bases, with 19 bases between them. The CDR3: CASSLPTRGSYTGELFF. CDR3 DNA: TGTGCCAGCAGCCTCCCCACCCGCGGGTCCTACACCGGGGAGCTGTTTTTT.

In this sample, this clonotype turned up many times. The chain carries TRBV7-2 and TRBJ1-1; D is undetermined. CDR1 and CDR2 from the germline V gene are SGHTA and FQGNSA. The V and J ends lost 1 base and 5 bases respectively, with 14 bases between them. The CDR3 has 15 residues. The CDR3 bases are TGTGCCAGCAGCTTAGGGTTTAGATCTCCTACTGAAGCTTTCTTT. Amino acids: CASSLGFRSPTEAFF.

This clonotype was recorded many times. One junction end disagrees with the germline gene, perhaps due to a read error. The V and J genes are TRBV20-1 and TRBJ1-4, with TRBD1 matching 7 bases. This CDR3 spans 17 amino acids. Per the germline V gene, CDR1 is DFQATT and CDR2 is SNEGSKA (reference sequence). For the CDR3, the DNA is TGCAGTGCTAGGGAGGTGCAGGGGGGACCAACTAATGAAAGACTGTTTTTT. Translated: CSAREVQGGPTNERLFF.

In this sample, this clonotype turned up many times. J is TRBJ2-7 and V is TRBV4-3, with 9 bases lining up with TRBD1. The CDR3 has 14 amino acids. After removal of 3 bases from V and 4 bases from J, the junction contained 4 bases not matched to a gene. Per germline, CDR1 LGHNA and CDR2 YSLEER. Here the CDR3 DNA reads TGCGCCAGCAGCCACGGGACAGGGAGATACGAGCAGTACTTC. It is translated as CASSHGTGRYEQYF.

This clonotype occurred many times. V and J are TRBV30 and TRBJ2-3; a weak D match, TRBD2 (6 bases). The CDR3 length is 15 residues. The germline CDR1 and CDR2 sequences are GTSNPN and SVGIG (reference sequence). With 0 bases removed from V and 2 bases from J, the gap between germline ends came to 12 bases. This CDR3 is CAWSVGSGYTDTQYF. The DNA for the CDR3 is TGTGCCTGGAGTGTCGGTAGCGGATACACAGATACGCAGTATTTT.

This clonotype was recorded at least ten times. V gene TRBV20-1 combines with J gene TRBJ1-2; 7 bases fit TRBD1. The V gene end was trimmed by 2 bases and the J gene end by 5 bases; junction bases not matched to a gene: 11. This CDR3 contains 15 residues. Germline values: CDR1 DFQATT, CDR2 SNEGSKA (reference sequence). CDR3 residues: CSARPRTRGRYGYTF. DNA of the CDR3: TGCAGTGCTAGACCTCGTACCAGGGGGAGGTATGGCTACACCTTC.

This clonotype was found many times. The gene calls are TRBV12-3 or TRBV12-4 and TRBJ2-5; 7 nucleotides match TRBD2. The junction had 7 bases not matched to a gene; V was cut back by 5 bases and J by 4 bases. The CDR3 is made up of 14 amino acids. CDR3 sequence (DNA): TGTGCCAGCAGTCCAACAGCGGGGACAGAGACCCAGTACTTC. Residues: CASSPTAGTETQYF.

The chain couples TRBV28 to TRBJ2-3, with D hard to call. Germline V gene lookup returns CDR1 MDHEN and CDR2 SYDVKM. V was trimmed by 0 bases and J by 6 bases, leaving 4 bases between them. The CDR3 runs to 12 residues. CDR3 bases: TGTGCCAGCAGTTTATGGTGGGATACGCAGTATTTT. This codes for CASSLWWDTQYF.

This clonotype was counted many times. The chain carries TRBV5-1 and TRBJ2-7; D is perhaps TRBD1 or TRBD2 (5 bases each). This CDR3 is 14 amino acids long. Trimming took off 0 bases at V and 5 bases at J, with 12 bases between the two ends. CDR1 SGHRS and CDR2 YFSETQ come from the germline V gene. CDR3 sequence reads: CASSLGGAPHEQYF. The DNA of the CDR3 is TGCGCCAGCAGCTTGGGAGGGGCCCCCCACGAGCAGTACTTC.

This clonotype was found many times. This chain uses TRBV4-3 with TRBJ1-2; D might be TRBD1 (5 bases). The V gene lost 0 bases and the J gene lost 3 bases, with 8 bases spanning the gap. Germline CDR1 is LGHNA and CDR2 is YSLEER. The CDR3 is 14 residues long. The CDR3: CASSQDPTDYGYTF. CDR3 in DNA: TGCGCCAGCAGCCAAGACCCGACAGACTATGGCTACACCTTC.

This clonotype was detected ten times or more. As DNA, the CDR3 is TGTGCCAGCAGCGTAGGCTTTAGCGGGAGATCGCATCCATCCGGGGAGCTGTTTTTT. It translates to CASSVGFSGRSHPSGELFF. V and J are TRBV9 and TRBJ2-2, with 9 bases lining up with TRBD2. V trimming: 0 bases; J trimming: 6 bases; junction bases outside the gene matches: 15. The CDR3 has 19 residues. CDR1 is SGDLS and CDR2 is YYNGEE in the germline V gene.

This clonotype was detected ten times or more. V gene TRBV11-2 combines with J gene TRBJ1-1; D is uncertain. The germline V gene has CDR1 SGHAT and CDR2 FQNNGV. The CDR3 is made up of 13 amino acids. The V end lost 0 bases, the J end lost 5 bases, and 7 bases lay between the germline ends. The CDR3 nucleotides are TGTGCCAGCAGCTTAGAGACGGGGACTGAAGCTTTCTTT. Translated, it gives CASSLETGTEAFF.

V and J are TRBV11-2 and TRBJ2-1; 7 nucleotides agree with TRBD1. The V and J ends lost 6 bases and 7 bases, in that order; junction bases with no gene match: 0. The CDR3 has 11 amino acids. From germline, CDR1 is SGHAT and CDR2 FQNNGV. The CDR3 DNA reads TGTGCCAGCAGACAGGGGAATGAGCAGTTCTTC. It encodes CASRQGNEQFF. The complete variable domain, with remaining parts taken from reference TRBV11-2 and TRBJ2-1, reads EAGVAQSPRYKIIEKRQSVAFWCNPISGHATLYWYQQILGQGPKLLIQFQNNGVVDDSQLPKDRFSAERLKGVDSTLKIQPAKLEDSAVYLCASRQGNEQFFGPGTRLTVL.

This clonotype was recorded many times. The chain is built from TRBV9 and TRBJ2-2; D is perhaps TRBD2 (6 bases). Germline V gene data show CDR1 as SGDLS and CDR2 as YYNGEE. V was clipped by 3 bases and J by 1 base, with 19 bases between them. This CDR3 spans 18 amino acids. CDR3 loop: CASSALVGVAENTGELFF. The CDR3 DNA reads as TGTGCCAGCAGCGCACTCGTAGGAGTAGCGGAGAACACCGGGGAGCTGTTTTTT.

The sample holds many counts of this clonotype. The chain links TRBV7-9 to TRBJ1-2; maybe TRBD1 (5 bases). V was cut by 2 bases and J by 3 bases, with 19 bases left in between. This CDR3 region has 17 residues. Per the germline V gene, CDR1 is SEHNR and CDR2 is FQNEAQ (reference sequence). CDR3 sequence: CASSLTLSGAKDYGYTF. CDR3 bases: TGTGCCAGCAGCTTAACACTCTCCGGGGCGAAGGACTATGGCTACACCTTC.

This clonotype was counted at least ten times. J is TRBJ2-3 and V is TRBV9, with 12 nucleotides matching TRBD2. Per the germline V gene, CDR1 is SGDLS and CDR2 is YYNGEE. J gave up 2 bases and V 0 bases, and 4 bases lay outside the gene matches. This CDR3 comprises 17 residues. This CDR3 is CASSVGTSGMYTDTQYF. CDR3 sequence (DNA): TGTGCCAGCAGCGTAGGGACTAGCGGGATGTACACAGATACGCAGTATTTT.

In this sample, this clonotype turned up many times. In DNA form, the CDR3 reads TGTGCCAGCAGCTTGGCTCTAGCGGGACCCTACGAGCAGTACTTC. The encoded protein is CASSLALAGPYEQYF. The chain couples TRBV7-2 to TRBJ2-7; 9 bases agree with TRBD2. J gave up 2 bases and V 3 bases, and 5 bases lay outside the gene matches. The CDR3 length is 15 residues. CDR1 SGHTA and CDR2 FQGNSA come from the germline V gene.

The gene calls are TRBV28 and TRBJ1-4; D is ambiguous. In germline, CDR1 is MDHEN, CDR2 SYDVKM. Trimming took 5 bases from V and 9 from J, leaving 13 bases between them. The CDR3 is 13 residues long. CDR3 sequence reads: CASSGRAAKKLFF. CDR3 nucleotide sequence: TGTGCCAGCAGTGGTAGGGCTGCCAAAAAACTGTTTTTT.

This clonotype was recorded many times. This chain connects TRBV20-1 to TRBJ1-1; a weak D match, TRBD1 (6 bases). The CDR3 is 17 amino acids. The germline gives CDR1 DFQATT, CDR2 SNEGSKA (reference sequence). V lost 0 bases and J lost 1, with 18 bases in between. CDR3 loop: CSARDSTGRGENTEAFF. CDR3 DNA: TGCAGTGCTAGAGATTCCACAGGGAGAGGGGAGAACACTGAAGCTTTCTTT.

This clonotype was picked up many times. The chain joins TRBV24-1 to TRBJ1-6; D uncertain. The CDR3 runs to 18 residues. Per the germline V gene, CDR1 is KGHDR and CDR2 is SFDVKD. V lost 7 bases and J lost 0, with 18 bases in between. The CDR3 reads CATSYSWRESSYNSPLHF. The CDR3 bases are TGTGCCACCAGCTACTCTTGGAGAGAGAGCTCCTATAATTCACCCCTCCACTTT.

This clonotype was counted ten times or more. V usage is TRBV7-6 and J usage is TRBJ1-1; no firm D call. The CDR3 loop spans 14 amino acids. V was cut by 4 bases and J by 1 base, with 10 bases left in between. Per germline, CDR1 SGHVS and CDR2 FNYEAQ. The CDR3 DNA reads TGTGCCAGCAGCTCCTACACGGAGAACACTGAAGCTTTCTTT. Amino acids: CASSSYTENTEAFF.